A single sample is the source of the 10 T cell receptor beta chains below, sequenced in a study of cytomegalovirus exposure and HLA in healthy donors (dated by TCRdb to the late 2010s). The library was produced with the immunoSEQ multiplex PCR assay. For the multiplex PCR, a mixture combining 60 forward primers for TCR Vbeta segments and 13 reverse primers for TCR Jbeta segments was used. The table comes from immuneACCESS by way of TCRdb, which keeps in-frame sequences with V and J called. Part of the clones is missing from these tables; in studies checked, under half for an unresolved V gene and the rest for unknown reasons. Present in this sample are 110,000 to 150,000 clones, roughly three quarters of which were seen just once. Approximately 1.8% of the sample is taken by the ten largest. What was sequenced was PBMCs. All receptors derive from a woman in her 30s in good health and CMV-seronegative.

The V and J genes are TRBV19 and TRBJ1-2; a possible D gene is TRBD1 (5 bases). The CDR3 extends over 13 amino acids. Germline values: CDR1 LNHDA, CDR2 SQIVND (reference sequence). V was clipped by 5 bases and J by 5 bases, with 12 bases between them. The CDR3 here is CASSVKTGYGYTF. The CDR3 nucleotides are TGTGCCAGTAGTGTAAAAACAGGATATGGCTACACCTTC.

The J gene is TRBJ2-5, the V gene TRBV25-1; TRBD2 matches at 7 bases. V was pared by 7 bases and J by 5 bases, with 7 bases of the junction left unmatched. The CDR3 extends over 13 amino acids. Germline V gene sequence: CDR1 MGHDK, CDR2 SYGVNS. In nucleotides, the CDR3 is TGTGCCAGCATTCTCTGGGGGGGGGAGACCCAGTACTTC. Amino acids: CASILWGGETQYF.

The chain has TRBV23-1 and TRBJ1-4; D is ambiguous. TRBV23-1 qualifies as an ORF whose function is uncertain. This CDR3 is built from 14 residues. The germline V and J ends were trimmed by 3 bases and 6 bases, with 11 bases remaining between them. This CDR3 is CASSQASQDEKLFF. In DNA, the CDR3 is TGCGCCAGCAGTCAGGCCTCTCAGGATGAAAAACTGTTTTTT.

The chain links TRBV2 to TRBJ2-7; TRBD2 matches 7 bases. Germline assignment: CDR1 SNHLY and CDR2 FYNNEI. Unmatched junction bases numbered 6, after V lost 2 bases and J lost 2 bases. This CDR3 has 15 amino acids. The CDR3, as DNA: TGTGCCAGCAGTGAATTGCCTAGCGGCGCCTACGAGCAGTACTTC. Translation gives CASSELPSGAYEQYF.

The gene calls are TRBV28 and TRBJ1-2, with D perhaps matching TRBD1 (5 bases). V lost 6 bases to trimming and J lost 8 bases, with 19 bases between them. There are 14 residues in the CDR3. Germline assignment: CDR1 MDHEN and CDR2 SYDVKM. The CDR3 nucleotides are TGTGCCAGCAGCTACCACGGGAGGGGTGACGGCTACACCTTC. This sequence encodes CASSYHGRGDGYTF.

This sequence joins TRBV7-9 and TRBJ1-2; TRBD1 is a possible D gene (6 bases). The CDR3 runs 13 residues. V lost 3 bases to trimming and J lost 4 bases, with 9 bases between them. Germline V gene lookup returns CDR1 SEHNR and CDR2 FQNEAQ (reference sequence). CDR3 in amino acids: CASSLDRSYGYTF. The CDR3 bases are TGTGCCAGCAGCTTGGACAGAAGCTATGGCTACACCTTC.

The V gene is TRBV5-6, the J gene TRBJ2-5; 9 bases are shared with TRBD2. The V segment lost 1 base and the J segment 4 bases; nucleotides outside the gene matches: 14. The CDR3 consists of 18 residues. The V gene's germline CDR1 is SGHDT and CDR2 YYEEEE. CDR3 protein: CASSLRPGLAPHGETQYF. Here the CDR3 DNA reads TGTGCCAGCAGCTTGAGACCGGGACTAGCTCCCCACGGAGAGACCCAGTACTTC.

The rearrangement links TRBV6-5 to TRBJ2-1; possible D gene TRBD1, 5 bases. The CDR3 sequence is 14 residues long. V was pared by 2 bases and J by 6 bases, with 11 bases between. Germline-derived CDR1 and CDR2 are MNHEY and SVGAGI. The CDR3 DNA sequence: TGTGCCAGCAGTTACAAAGGGGCCCCCAATGAGCAGTTCTTC. This encodes CASSYKGAPNEQFF.

The chain combines TRBV19 with TRBJ2-2; 10 bases are shared with TRBD1. Trimming at V came to 8 bases and at J to 9 bases, leaving 6 bases not matched to a gene. CDR3 size: 13 residues. Germline CDR1 is LNHDA and CDR2 is SQIVND (reference sequence). CDR3 coding DNA: TGTGCCAGTTCAGGACAGGGGGGCAGGGAGCTGTTTTTT. It yields the protein CASSGQGGRELFF.

Comment on this clone: Other DNA sequences of this sample code for an identical CDR3. CDR3 DNA: TGTGCCAGCAGCTTAGCGGGGGGGAGAGAGACCCAGTACTTC. This codes for CASSLAGGRETQYF. The V call is TRBV7-9, the J call TRBJ2-5, with TRBD2 matching 7 bases. V was pared by 0 bases and J by 4 bases, with 2 bases of the junction left unmatched. The length of the CDR3 is 14 residues. From germline, CDR1 is SEHNR and CDR2 FQNEAQ (reference sequence).